The clone carrying this T cell receptor beta chain appeared a few times. This sample is drawn from a study of identical twins. TCRdb used MiXCR to reprocess the 5' RACE reads, holding one entry per CDR3 protein. The sample contains a few hundred thousand distinct CDR3 sequences, roughly 8.6% of which appear only once. In germline, CDR1 is LGHNT, CDR2 FRNRAP. Trimming stripped 0 bases from V and 10 bases from J, with 12 bases between. The CDR3 contains 13 residues. These records were also assigned to another study, of yellow fever vaccine responses in identical twins. This second study says: Reportedly, twins showed a vaccine T cell response that looked partly convergent and partly personalized.

The sequence was obtained from a woman aged 18-35 years in good health. The sequencing input was memory (CD45RO+) T cells sorted from blood. The chain recombines TRBV12-5 with TRBJ1-2; D gene ambiguous. The chain's CDR3 is CASGLVPQEIYTF. CDR3 nucleotide sequence: TGTGCTAGTGGTTTGGTTCCCCAAGAAATCTACACCTTC.